Presented here are 2 T cell receptor beta chains from one specimen sequenced in a study of shared clonotypes between healthy human individuals. Libraries were prepared by immunoSEQ multiplex PCR; TCRdb keeps only in-frame clonotypes and omits some of them. The sample includes about 2,100,000 clones, approximately 94% of them seen just once. Only CD45RO-negative cells positively selected for CCR7 counted as naive CD8 cells, so terminally differentiated effector memory CD45RA+ cells were excluded. Sequenced material: naive CD8+ T cells from PBMCs. These receptors were collected from a man younger than 30 in good health. Some clones in this sample may be carry-over from other donors' samples.

The gene calls are TRBV29-1 and TRBJ2-1, with TRBD2 identical over 7 bases. Per germline, CDR1 SQVTM and CDR2 ANQGSEA. V dropped 3 bases and J dropped 6; count of bases not matched to a gene: 11. The CDR3 consists of 15 residues. The CDR3 coding sequence is TGCAGCGTTGACCCGGGGAGGGCCACTTTCAATGAGCAGTTCTTC. Protein product: CSVDPGRATFNEQFF.

The chain has TRBV7-9 and TRBJ1-2; 8 positions agree with TRBD1. Per the germline V gene, CDR1 is SEHNR and CDR2 is FQNEAQ (reference sequence). The CDR3 extends over 14 amino acids. The V segment lost 3 bases and the J segment 8 bases; nucleotides outside the gene matches: 8. The CDR3 DNA follows: TGTGCCAGCAGCTTCGGGACAGGTGTTCGCGGCTACACCTTC. It translates to CASSFGTGVRGYTF.